This T cell receptor (beta chain) was retrieved from a study of T cell changes during pregnancy in multiple sclerosis. Sequencing used immunoSEQ multiplex PCR; TCRdb keeps in-frame clones, though not all of them. The repertoire holds approximately 32,000 clones, about 91% seen once, with more than 9% in the top ten. The CDR3 has 15 amino acids. Germline V gives CDR1 SGHTA, CDR2 FQGTGA. V dropped 6 bases and J dropped 5; count of bases not matched to a gene: 8. This clone was seen a single time. The sample here was CD8+ T cells from peripheral blood mononuclear cells, taken in the second trimester of pregnancy. This receptor was obtained from a female donor with multiple sclerosis, enrolled in a pregnancy study. This chain joins TRBV7-3 and TRBJ2-2; 8 bases line up with TRBD2. The CDR3 protein is CASSPGLARTGELFF. In DNA, the CDR3 is TGTGCCAGCAGTCCCGGACTAGCTAGGACCGGGGAGCTGTTTTTT.